This TCR beta chain emerged from a study of blood T cell repertoires in COVID-19. V lost 8 bases and J 1 base, leaving 11 bases between the germline ends. The CDR3 spans 14 residues. Germline CDR1 reads MDHEN; CDR2 reads SYDVKM. Seattle cases were enrolled at active infection and followed longitudinally. This table comes from immunoSEQ multiplex PCR, and its TCRdb copy is limited to in-frame clones, with some not included. Among over 150,000 clones listed, about four fifths were seen once. The chain recombines TRBV28 with TRBJ2-2, with D hard to call. This receptor was obtained from a woman older than 75 with COVID-19, enrolled during active disease. The sequenced sample was peripheral blood. CDR3 residues: CASHRSGNTGELFF. CDR3 nucleotides: TGTGCCAGCCATAGATCGGGGAACACCGGGGAGCTGTTTTTT.